What follows is one TCR beta chain and its context. The table came from immunoSEQ multiplex PCR; TCRdb's copy has only in-frame clones and leaves some out. This table has some 21,000 clones, around 75% appearing once. The sample belongs to a study of STAT5B mutations in CD4+ large granular lymphocyte leukemia. Looked up from germline, CDR1 is MNHNS and CDR2 is SASEGT. The CDR3 is 15 residues long. The chain joins TRBV6-1 to TRBJ2-5, with D tentatively TRBD2 (6 bases). The DNA matches TRBJ2-7 better at its end, which makes the J call doubtful. The sequence derives from a human donor in good health. Sequencing was performed on CD4+ T cells from blood buffy coats. CDR3 sequence reads: CASSESNGGYYEQYF. The CDR3 coding sequence is TGTGCCAGCAGTGAAAGTAACGGGGGTTACTACGAGCAGTACTTC.